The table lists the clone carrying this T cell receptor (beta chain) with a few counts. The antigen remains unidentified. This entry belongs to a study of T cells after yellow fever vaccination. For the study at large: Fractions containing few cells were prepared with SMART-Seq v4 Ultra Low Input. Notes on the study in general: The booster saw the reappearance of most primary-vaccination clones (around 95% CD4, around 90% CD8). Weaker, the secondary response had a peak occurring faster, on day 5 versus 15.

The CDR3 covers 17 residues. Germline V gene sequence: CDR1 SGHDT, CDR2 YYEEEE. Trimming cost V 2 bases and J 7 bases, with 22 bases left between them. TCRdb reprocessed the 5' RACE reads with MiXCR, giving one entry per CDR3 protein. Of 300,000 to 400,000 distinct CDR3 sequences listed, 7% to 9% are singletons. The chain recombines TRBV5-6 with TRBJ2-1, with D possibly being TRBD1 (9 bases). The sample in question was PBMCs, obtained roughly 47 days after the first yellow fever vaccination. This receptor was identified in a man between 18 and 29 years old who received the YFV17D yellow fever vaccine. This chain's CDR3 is CASSLGRGGQGGNEQFF. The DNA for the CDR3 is TGTGCCAGCAGCTTAGGACGGGGGGGACAGGGTGGTAATGAGCAGTTCTTC.